This T cell receptor beta chain derives from a study of identifying expanded T cells in peripheral blood. During the collection period, no donor immune events like infections were recorded. Study-level points and caveats: Variance in clone template counts between approximately two-week samples significantly increased with total template count across all healthy donors. Differentially abundant clones: about 1.1 between replicates, about 15 at approximately 14 days, over 18 at four.

CDR1 SEHNR and CDR2 FQNEAQ come from the germline V gene (reference sequence). The CDR3 totals 15 residues. Trimming removed 1 base from V and 3 bases from J, with 12 bases in between. Libraries were prepared by immunoSEQ multiplex PCR; TCRdb keeps only in-frame clonotypes and omits some of them. This table holds more than 85,000 clones, approximately 90% found once. Concerning this clone: Its antigen is as yet unknown.

This receptor was obtained from a person between 18 and 75 years old in good health. The V gene is TRBV7-9, the J gene TRBJ1-1; D remains ambiguous. Sample: blood. In DNA, the CDR3 is TGTGCCAGCAGCTTAGTGTCCGGGTTTGACACTGAAGCTTTCTTT. This encodes CASSLVSGFDTEAFF. Supplemented by reference TRBV7-9 and TRBJ1-1, the full variable domain reads DTGVSQNPRHKITKRGQNVTFRCDPISEHNRLYWYRQTLGQGPEFLTYFQNEAQLEKSRLLSDRFSAERPKGSFSTLEIQRTEQGDSAMYLCASSLVSGFDTEAFFGQGTRLTVV.